The TCR beta chain under discussion was sequenced for a study of long-term antiretroviral therapy in people with HIV. Running of the v3.0 immunoSEQ assay took place at survey level. Method: immunoSEQ multiplex PCR; TCRdb's copy keeps in-frame clones and lacks some. Of approximately 25,000 clones in the sample, 79% were seen once. The TCR comes from a man under 40 with HIV. Sample: unsorted PBMCs, taken 2.1 years after starting antiretroviral therapy.

CDR3 coding DNA: TGTGCCAGCAGCTTAGACGGCCACGGAAACTATGGCTACACCTTC. Protein product: CASSLDGHGNYGYTF. V and J are TRBV7-8 and TRBJ1-2; D is ambiguous. CDR1 and CDR2 from the germline V gene are SGHVS and FQNEAQ. V was shortened by 1 base and J by 2 bases, with 11 bases between the two germline ends. The CDR3 runs to 15 residues.